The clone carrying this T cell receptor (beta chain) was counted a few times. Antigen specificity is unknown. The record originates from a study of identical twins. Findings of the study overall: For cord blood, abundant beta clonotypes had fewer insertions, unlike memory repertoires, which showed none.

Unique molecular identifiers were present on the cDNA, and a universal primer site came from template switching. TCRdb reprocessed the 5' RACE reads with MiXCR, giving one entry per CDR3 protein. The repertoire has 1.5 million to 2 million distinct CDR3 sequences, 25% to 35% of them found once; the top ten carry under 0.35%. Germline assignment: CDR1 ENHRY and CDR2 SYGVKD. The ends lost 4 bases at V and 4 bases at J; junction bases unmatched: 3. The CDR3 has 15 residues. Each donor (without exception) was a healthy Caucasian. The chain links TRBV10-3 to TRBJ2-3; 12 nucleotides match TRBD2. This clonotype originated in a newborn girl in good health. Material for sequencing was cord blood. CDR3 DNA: TGTGCCATCAGTGGACTAGCGGGAGAAGCAGATACGCAGTATTTT. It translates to CAISGLAGEADTQYF.